The entry below gives a single TCR beta chain sequence along with its context. V was shortened by 5 bases and J by 10 bases, with 12 bases between the two germline ends. The CDR3 is made up of 12 amino acids. Germline loops: CDR1 MNHEY, CDR2 SMNVEV (reference sequence). This record belongs to a study of blood T cells in healthy people across ages. Together with a sample-barcoded 5' primer, a J-beta primer mix was included in a second PCR lasting about 6 to 11 cycles. TCRdb recomputed calls from the 5' RACE reads with MiXCR, one row per CDR3 protein. This sample has approximately 770,000 distinct CDR3 sequences, with about 62% found just once.

What was sequenced was blood. The sequence derives from a man aged 25 to 45 in good health. The chain carries TRBV27 and TRBJ2-1; unclear D gene. The CDR3 loop reads CASSASSYEQFF. The DNA of the CDR3 is TGTGCCAGCAGTGCCAGCTCCTACGAGCAGTTCTTC.